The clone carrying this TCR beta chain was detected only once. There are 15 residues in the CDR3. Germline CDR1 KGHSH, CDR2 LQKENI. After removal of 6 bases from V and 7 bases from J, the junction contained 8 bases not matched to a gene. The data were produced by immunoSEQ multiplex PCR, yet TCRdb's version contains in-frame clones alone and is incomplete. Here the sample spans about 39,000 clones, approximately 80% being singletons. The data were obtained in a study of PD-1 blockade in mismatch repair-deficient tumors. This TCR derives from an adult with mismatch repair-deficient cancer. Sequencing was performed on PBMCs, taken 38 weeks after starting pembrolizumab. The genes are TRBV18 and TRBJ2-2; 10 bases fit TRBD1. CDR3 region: CASSRIGQGDGELFF. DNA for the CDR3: TGTGCCAGCTCGCGAATTGGACAGGGGGACGGGGAGCTGTTTTTT. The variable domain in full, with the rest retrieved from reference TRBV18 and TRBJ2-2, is NAGVMQNPRHLVRRRGQEARLRCSPMKGHSHVYWYRQLPEEGLKFMVYLQKENIIDESGMPKERFSAEFPKEGPSILRIQQVVRGDSAAYFCASSRIGQGDGELFFGEGSRLTVL.